A selection of T cell receptor beta chains follows, all from one sample in a study of T cell repertoires in ileal Crohn's disease. The protocol was immunoSEQ multiplex PCR, while the TCRdb copy is restricted to in-frame clones and leaves out a portion. The sample consists of approximately 7,000 clones, 70% of them appearing once. The sample comprised ileal tissue. The receptors originated from an adult with Crohn's disease. The CDR3 runs from the conserved cysteine through the conserved F or W. The order of the fields is J gene, V gene, clone size, D gene, CDR3 protein, CDR3 DNA. D genes are given only for firm matches. Only some rows state a clone size, as once, few, many or a class for expanded clones.

TRBJ2-5,TRBV7-8,-,TRBD1,CASSLAGQKQETQYF,TGTGCCAGCAGCTTAGCGGGACAGAAGCAAGAGACCCAGTACTTC
TRBJ1-5,TRBV2,few,TRBD1,CASSLTGTGNQPQHF,TGTGCCAGCAGTTTGACAGGGACCGGCAATCAGCCCCAGCATTTT
TRBJ2-6,TRBV28,few,-,CASSWGTLYSGANVLTF,TGTGCCAGCAGTTGGGGGACACTCTACTCTGGGGCCAACGTCCTGACTTTC
TRBJ1-5,TRBV19,-,-,CASSMTYGQPQHF,TGTGCCAGTAGTATGACCTACGGGCAGCCCCAGCATTTT
TRBJ2-5,TRBV5-1,medium-sized,-,CASSSNNPQWQETQYF,TGCGCCAGCAGCTCGAACAATCCCCAGTGGCAAGAGACCCAGTACTTC
TRBJ2-7,TRBV30,-,-,CAMGRGLDYEQYF,TGTGCCATGGGAAGGGGATTGGACTACGAGCAGTACTTC
TRBJ1-5,TRBV6-1,few,-,CASSAQDSSNQPQHF,TGTGCCAGCAGCGCACAGGACAGTAGCAATCAGCCCCAGCATTTT
TRBJ1-4,TRBV10-1,-,TRBD1,CASSGQGNEKLFF,TGCGCCAGCAGCGGACAGGGGAATGAAAAACTGTTTTTT
TRBJ1-2,TRBV28,-,-,CASSRRGYGYTF,TGTGCCAGCAGTCGCAGGGGCTATGGCTACACCTTC
TRBJ1-3,TRBV6-5,-,-,CAGSPQGGNTIYF,TGTGCCGGCAGCCCCCAGGGAGGAAACACCATATATTTT
TRBJ2-7,TRBV4-2,-,-,CASSQDRGSRYEQYF,TGTGCCAGCAGCCAAGATCGAGGGTCTCGCTACGAGCAGTACTTC
TRBJ1-2,TRBV30,-,-,CAWRPGVNYGYTF,TGTGCCTGGCGACCGGGGGTCAACTATGGCTACACCTTC
TRBJ2-3,TRBV9,-,-,CASSVRELTDTQYF,TGTGCCAGCAGCGTCAGGGAACTCACAGATACGCAGTATTTT
TRBJ2-7,TRBV6-5,medium-sized,TRBD1,CASSYSTGGSYEQYF,TGTGCCAGCAGTTACTCGACAGGGGGCTCCTACGAGCAGTACTTC
TRBJ1-2,TRBV5-1,-,-,CATPRQSAYGYTF,TGCGCCACCCCCAGACAGTCCGCTTATGGCTACACCTTC
TRBJ2-7,TRBV6-5,-,TRBD1,CASSYTTGDSSYEQYF,TGTGCCAGCAGTTACACAACAGGGGACAGCTCCTACGAGCAGTACTTC
TRBJ1-5,TRBV12-5,few,-,CASGLPGGQPQHF,TGTGCTAGTGGTTTGCCTGGAGGACAGCCCCAGCATTTT
TRBJ2-5,TRBV7-9,-,-,CASSLDLAGQETQYF,TGTGCCAGCAGCTTAGATTTGGCAGGGCAAGAGACCCAGTACTTC
TRBJ2-4,TRBV5-1,-,TRBD2,CASSLARAGGANIQYF,TGCGCCAGCAGCTTGGCCCGGGCGGGGGGGGCAAACATTCAGTACTTC
TRBJ2-2,TRBV4-3,-,TRBD2,CASSQDLGGGTGELFF,TGCGCCAGCAGCCAAGATCTGGGCGGGGGCACCGGGGAGCTGTTTTTT
TRBJ2-7,TRBV7-9,-,TRBD2,CASSTGTSGGARRYEQYF,TGTGCCAGCAGCACCGGGACTAGCGGGGGGGCGAGAAGGTACGAGCAGTACTTC
TRBJ1-1,TRBV18,-,-,CASSLGTTGNTEAFF,TGTGCCAGCTCACTAGGAACTACAGGGAACACTGAAGCTTTCTTT
TRBJ2-2,TRBV11-3,-,-,CASSPRTGELFF,TGTGCCAGCAGCCCCCGGACAGGGGAGCTGTTTTTT
TRBJ1-2,TRBV19,-,-,CASSIGTRVNGYTF,TGTGCCAGTAGTATTGGTACCAGGGTCAATGGCTACACCTTC
TRBJ1-2,TRBV7-2,once,-,CASSIQENYGYTF,TGTGCCAGCAGCATACAGGAGAACTATGGCTACACCTTC
TRBJ1-1,TRBV27,few,-,CASSLGWGGSTEAFF,TGTGCCAGCAGTTTAGGCTGGGGAGGCAGCACTGAAGCTTTCTTT
TRBJ1-5,TRBV19,-,TRBD1,CASRGGASNQPQHF,TGTGCCAGTAGAGGGGGCGCGAGCAATCAGCCCCAGCATTTT
TRBJ1-1,TRBV25-1,few,-,CASSGTTNTEAFF,TGTGCCAGCAGTGGGACAACGAACACTGAAGCTTTCTTT
TRBJ2-3,TRBV19,few,TRBD2,CASSTQRTSGADTQYF,TGTGCCAGTAGTACGCAACGGACTAGCGGGGCAGATACGCAGTATTTT
TRBJ1-1,TRBV29-1,few,-,CSVFGGGGGTEAFF,TGCAGCGTTTTTGGGGGGGGAGGCGGCACTGAAGCTTTCTTT
TRBJ2-3,TRBV4-3,once,TRBD2,CASSPITLGLAGSTDTQYF,TGCGCCAGCAGCCCAATAACCTTAGGGCTAGCGGGTAGCACAGATACGCAGTATTTT
TRBJ2-3,TRBV9,-,-,CASSVQGLTDTQYF,TGTGCCAGCAGCGTACAGGGACTCACGGATACGCAGTATTTT
TRBJ2-1,TRBV9,few,TRBD2,CASSVDASGGYLSYNEQFF,TGTGCCAGCAGCGTAGACGCTAGCGGGGGCTACCTCTCCTACAATGAGCAGTTCTTC
TRBJ2-7,TRBV7-2,few,-,CASSSLAGTYEQYF,TGTGCCAGCAGCTCCTTGGCGGGGACCTACGAGCAGTACTTC
TRBJ1-2,TRBV19,-,-,CASKVVTGNYGYTF,TGTGCCAGTAAGGTGGTGACGGGTAACTATGGCTACACCTTC
TRBJ2-5,TRBV2,once,-,CASSEQRETQYF,TGTGCCAGCAGTGAACAACGGGAGACCCAGTACTTC
TRBJ1-1,TRBV11-2,-,-,CASSLYRAENTEAFF,TGTGCCAGCAGCTTATACAGGGCGGAGAACACTGAAGCTTTCTTT
TRBJ1-2,TRBV6-4,-,TRBD1,CASSQGANYGYTF,TGTGCCAGCAGCCAGGGGGCTAACTATGGCTACACCTTC
TRBJ1-2,TRBV6-6,-,-,CASLLQGNRLAGYTF,TGTGCCAGCCTCTTACAAGGGAACAGGCTCGCTGGCTACACCTTC
TRBJ1-2,TRBV27,-,-,CASSLSGDTIVYGYTF,TGTGCCAGCAGTTTATCTGGGGACACTATAGTCTATGGCTACACCTTC
TRBJ1-1,TRBV10-1,-,TRBD1,CASSVAGQGWTEAFF,TGCGCCAGCAGCGTCGCGGGACAGGGGTGGACTGAAGCTTTCTTT
TRBJ2-5,TRBV6-6,-,-,CASRWGVGSGETQYF,TGTGCCAGCAGGTGGGGGGTGGGGTCCGGGGAGACCCAGTACTTC
TRBJ2-5,TRBV4-3,few,TRBD1,CASGKGQGQETQYF,TGCGCCAGCGGAAAAGGACAGGGCCAAGAGACCCAGTACTTC
TRBJ1-1,TRBV29-1,once,-,CSVEASLSTEAFF,TGCAGCGTTGAAGCCAGTTTAAGCACTGAAGCTTTCTTT
TRBJ1-3,TRBV10-1,few,-,CASSRDTGNTIYF,TGCGCCAGCAGTCGGGACACAGGAAACACCATATATTTT
TRBJ2-5,TRBV5-1,-,-,CASSFRETQYF,TGCGCCAGCAGCTTTCGAGAGACCCAGTACTTC
TRBJ2-5,TRBV19,few,-,CASSILGQGSEETQYF,TGTGCCAGTAGTATATTAGGGCAGGGTAGTGAAGAGACCCAGTACTTC
TRBJ1-6,TRBV2,-,-,CASSWTVGNSPLHF,TGTGCCAGCAGTTGGACAGTGGGAAATTCACCCCTCCACTTT
TRBJ2-1,TRBV5-1,-,TRBD1,CASSREPRDRGPNEQFF,TGCGCCAGCAGCAGGGAGCCGCGGGACAGGGGTCCCAATGAGCAGTTCTTC
TRBJ2-5,TRBV7-7,-,TRBD2,CASSQAGGSRETQYF,TGTGCTAGCAGCCAAGCGGGGGGCAGTCGAGAGACCCAGTACTTC
TRBJ2-2,TRBV28,few,-,CASSLIGGDDTGELFF,TGTGCCAGCAGTTTGATAGGGGGGGACGACACCGGGGAGCTGTTTTTT
TRBJ1-2,TRBV6-4,-,-,CASSDSMEGGALYGYTF,TGTGCCAGCAGTGACTCTATGGAGGGAGGGGCACTATATGGCTACACCTTC
TRBJ1-4,TRBV13,medium-sized,-,CASSLSQGGVGEKLFF,TGTGCCAGCAGCTTATCCCAGGGAGGGGTAGGAGAAAAACTGTTTTTT
TRBJ1-4,TRBV5-8,-,TRBD1,CASSWRQGGEKLFF,TGTGCCAGCAGCTGGAGACAGGGTGGGGAAAAACTGTTTTTT
TRBJ2-2,TRBV11-2,-,TRBD2,CASSLLGSGARRGGELFF,TGTGCCAGCAGCTTACTGGGTAGCGGGGCCCGGAGGGGCGGGGAGCTGTTTTTT
TRBJ2-1,TRBV7-2,-,-,CASSLGADFYNEQFF,TGTGCCAGCAGCTTAGGGGCAGATTTCTACAATGAGCAGTTCTTC